A single sample gave rise to the 15 T cell receptor beta chains below, sequenced in a study of neurological immune-mediated disorders. Time point described: technical triplicate 2. TCRdb re-derived calls from the 5' RACE reads in MiXCR, one entry per CDR3 protein. The sample shows tens of thousands of distinct CDR3 sequences, more than 20% of them seen only once. The specimen was PBMCs. These receptors all stem from a man in his sixties with HTLV-1-associated myelopathy (HAM/TSP).

This clonotype has ten or more counts. The chain joins TRBV12-3 or TRBV12-4 to TRBJ2-7, with D unresolved. V lost 4 bases, J lost 5 bases, and 6 bases lay in between. The CDR3 has 11 amino acids. In DNA, the CDR3 is TGTGCCAGCAGTTCTCGGAACGAGCAGTACTTC. It codes for CASSSRNEQYF.

This clonotype was observed many times. The chain recombines TRBV7-6 with TRBJ2-2, with a possible D match to TRBD2 (5 bases). The V gene's germline CDR1 is SGHVS and CDR2 FNYEAQ. CDR3 size: 14 residues. The V gene lost 4 bases and the J gene lost 6 bases, with 12 bases spanning the gap. The CDR3 spells CASSSWTDSGELFF. The DNA of the CDR3 is TGTGCCAGCAGCTCTTGGACTGATTCCGGGGAGCTGTTTTTT.

V and J are TRBV7-2 and TRBJ2-7; no clear D. V lost 4 bases to trimming and J lost 4 bases, with 8 bases between them. Germline CDR1 is SGHTA and CDR2 is FQGNSA. The CDR3 has 12 amino acids. The CDR3 sequence: CASSSLLYEQYF. CDR3 DNA sequence: TGTGCCAGCAGCTCTCTCCTATACGAGCAGTACTTC.

The table lists this clonotype with a few counts. The CDR3 sequence: CASSQQGQGPPQHF. The CDR3 DNA is TGTGCCAGCAGCCAACAAGGGCAGGGGCCGCCCCAGCATTTT. This chain connects TRBV3-1 to TRBJ1-5; tentative D call: TRBD1 (6 bases). The CDR3 totals 14 residues. CDR1 LGHDT and CDR2 YNNKEL come from the germline V gene (reference sequence). Trimming cost V 2 bases and J 9 bases, with 14 bases left between them.

V is TRBV6-6 and J is TRBJ2-2; D may match TRBD1 or TRBD2 (6 bases each). V was trimmed by 7 bases and J by 0 bases, leaving 12 bases between them. Germline values: CDR1 MNHNY, CDR2 SVGAGI (reference sequence). This CDR3 has 15 residues. The CDR3 sequence: CASTSGGTNTGELFF. The CDR3 DNA reads TGTGCCAGCACCTCCGGGGGCACGAACACCGGGGAGCTGTTTTTT.

The chain recombines TRBV9 with TRBJ2-3; D unresolved. CDR1 and CDR2 from the germline V gene are SGDLS and YYNGEE. This CDR3 is 14 amino acids long. V was cut by 4 bases and J by 0 bases, with 9 bases left in between. CDR3 amino acids: CASSPRASTDTQYF. The DNA for the CDR3 is TGTGCCAGCAGCCCCAGAGCCAGCACAGATACGCAGTATTTT.

This clonotype was counted at least ten times. V gene TRBV5-1 combines with J gene TRBJ1-1; no clear D. Germline values: CDR1 SGHRS, CDR2 YFSETQ. The CDR3 spans 13 residues. Trimming took 4 bases from V and 3 from J, leaving 10 bases between them. CDR3 coding DNA: TGCGCCAGCAGCAGAAGGGCCGACACTGAAGCTTTCTTT. Its protein is CASSRRADTEAFF.

This clonotype was detected ten times or more. The genes are TRBV6-5 and TRBJ2-5; 11 positions agree with TRBD2. CDR3 size: 15 residues. The ends lost 2 bases at V and 4 bases at J; junction bases unmatched: 3. Germline-derived CDR1 and CDR2 are MNHEY and SVGAGI. In nucleotides, the CDR3 is TGTGCCAGCAGTTACACTAGCGGGGGAGGAGAGACCCAGTACTTC. This sequence encodes CASSYTSGGGETQYF.

This clonotype was recorded many times. V usage is TRBV18 and J usage is TRBJ2-7; weak D call: TRBD1 (5 bases). Germline values: CDR1 KGHSH, CDR2 LQKENI. V lost 3 bases and J 2 bases, leaving 11 bases between the germline ends. The CDR3 has 14 residues. The CDR3 protein is CASSPTESPYEQYF. CDR3 nucleotides: TGTGCCAGCTCACCGACAGAGTCCCCCTACGAGCAGTACTTC.

In this sample, this clonotype turned up many times. The chain combines TRBV5-1 with TRBJ2-7; D is perhaps TRBD1 (6 bases). The CDR3 covers 15 residues. Germline CDR1 and CDR2: SGHRS and YFSETQ. Trimming took 4 bases from V and 4 from J, leaving 18 bases between them. DNA of the CDR3: TGCGCCAGCAGCCTTCTCCCACTGGGGGCTTACGAGCAGTACTTC. It yields the protein CASSLLPLGAYEQYF.

This clonotype was counted at least ten times. The chain joins TRBV24-1 to TRBJ2-1; D is perhaps TRBD1 or TRBD2 (6 bases each). CDR1 is KGHDR, CDR2 SFDVKD, per germline. There are 16 residues in the CDR3. V lost 3 bases to trimming and J lost 7 bases, with 18 bases between them. The CDR3 sequence: CATSDRRGARRNEQFF. The CDR3 DNA is TGTGCCACCAGTGATCGGAGGGGGGCTCGTCGGAATGAGCAGTTCTTC.

This chain links TRBV14 with TRBJ2-2; 7 bases agree with TRBD2. Germline CDR1 SGHDN, CDR2 FVKESK. This CDR3 has 16 amino acids. V shed 6 bases, J shed 4 bases, and the junction held 11 bases outside the gene matches. CDR3: CASSLEAGRITGELFF. CDR3 in DNA: TGTGCCAGCAGTCTAGAAGCGGGAAGGATCACCGGGGAGCTGTTTTTT.

There are many counts of this clonotype. This rearrangement joins TRBV3-1 to TRBJ2-3, with 8 bases fitting TRBD2. Unmatched junction bases numbered 6, after V lost 4 bases and J lost 0 bases. Germline V gives CDR1 LGHDT, CDR2 YNNKEL (reference sequence). The CDR3 consists of 16 residues. CDR3 protein: CASSPLASGSTDTQYF. The CDR3 nucleotides are TGTGCCAGCAGCCCCCTAGCTAGCGGGAGCACAGATACGCAGTATTTT.

This clonotype was recorded many times. The rearrangement joins TRBV7-2 to TRBJ2-1; 14 bases map to TRBD2. CDR1 is SGHTA, CDR2 FQGNSA, per germline. The CDR3 is made up of 14 amino acids. Trimming cost V 4 bases and J 9 bases; bases outside gene matches: 2. This chain's CDR3 is CASSWGLAGAEQFF. CDR3 coding DNA: TGTGCCAGCAGCTGGGGACTAGCGGGAGCTGAGCAGTTCTTC.

The sample holds many counts of this clonotype. This rearrangement joins TRBV12-3 or TRBV12-4 to TRBJ1-1; D gene unclear. V was shortened by 7 bases and J by 3 bases, with 18 bases between the two germline ends. The CDR3 extends over 15 amino acids. CDR3 coding DNA: TGTGCCAGCACCCCTGGCACGCCAGGCTACACTGAAGCTTTCTTT. This translates into CASTPGTPGYTEAFF.